This T cell receptor (beta chain) was captured in a study of T-cell reconstitution after alpha-beta-depleted transplantation in children. For TCRbeta, the library was prepared with unique molecular identifiers. TCRdb redid the calling of the PCR reads with MiXCR, one entry per CDR3 protein. The table has 670,000 or so distinct CDR3 sequences, roughly 13% seen once. About this clonotype: Its antigen is not identified.

In germline, CDR1 is SGHTA, CDR2 FQGNSA. The CDR3 extends over 14 amino acids. V was trimmed by 5 bases and J by 0 bases, leaving 11 bases between them. General study points: T-cell numbers and diversity one year post-transplant derived largely from freshly generated T cells.

The sequencing used PBMCs, collected before TCRalphabeta/CD19-depleted stem cell transplant. The chain links TRBV7-2 to TRBJ2-7; weak D call: TRBD2 (5 bases). The receptor was isolated from a girl aged 2 to 9 with congenital amegakaryocytic thrombocytopenia, due to receive a stem cell transplant. CDR3 residues: CASSPKRSSYEQYF. For the CDR3, the DNA is TGTGCCAGCAGCCCTAAGCGGAGCTCCTACGAGCAGTACTTC.